These T cell receptor beta chains were read from a single sample in a study of cytomegalovirus exposure and HLA in healthy donors. Produced via immunoSEQ multiplex PCR; TCRdb's table is partial and in-frame only. The sample includes fewer than 150,000 clones, around three quarters of them seen just once. Material: PBMCs. These receptors were obtained from a human donor in good health. The CDR3 runs from the conserved cysteine through the conserved F or W. A D gene is named only where the DNA matches it firmly. Expanded clones are given a class, and other clones once, few, many or no size at all.

clone_size cdr3_length j_call v_call d_call cdr3_nt cdr3_aa
NA 16 TRBJ2-5 TRBV15 NA TGTGCCACCAGCAGAGGGCGAGGTCCCGGGGAGGAGACCCAGTACTTC CATSRGRGPGEETQYF
NA 14 TRBJ2-5 TRBV6-5 NA TGTGCCAGCAGTCCCACAGGGCTGGGAGAGACCCAGTACTTC CASSPTGLGETQYF
once 18 TRBJ2-1 TRBV5-1 TRBD2 TGCGCCAGCAGCTTGGACCCCCTAGCGGTCATCTCCTACAATGAGCAGTTCTTC CASSLDPLAVISYNEQFF
once 11 TRBJ1-2 TRBV20-1 NA TGCAGTGCCAAGAGTCCCGGGGGCTACACCTTC CSAKSPGGYTF
NA 18 TRBJ2-7 TRBV5-1 TRBD2 TGCGCCAGCAGCCCAGTAACCGGGACTAGCGGGAGGATCGACGAGCAGTACTTC CASSPVTGTSGRIDEQYF
NA 14 TRBJ2-3 TRBV5-6 NA TGTGCCAGCAGCTTGTCCCGGTCCCCAGATACGCAGTATTTT CASSLSRSPDTQYF
NA 14 TRBJ2-3 TRBV11-3 TRBD2 TGTGCCAGCAGCCTGGGACTAGCCCCAGATACGCAGTATTTT CASSLGLAPDTQYF
NA 14 TRBJ1-1 TRBV13 TRBD1 TGTGCCAGCAGCAAGACAGGGATGAACACTGAAGCTTTCTTT CASSKTGMNTEAFF
NA 13 TRBJ1-2 TRBV6-5 TRBD1 TGTGCCAGCAGTTTCAGGGGGCACTATGGCTACACCTTC CASSFRGHYGYTF
NA 15 TRBJ2-3 TRBV5-1 TRBD1 TGCGCCAGCAGCGAACCGGGACAGATCACAGATACGCAGTATTTT CASSEPGQITDTQYF
NA 16 TRBJ2-7 TRBV7-9 TRBD2 TGTGCCAGCAGCGATAGGTCTTTGGGGGAGGGGTACGAGCAGTACTTC CASSDRSLGEGYEQYF
NA 15 TRBJ2-7 TRBV4-1 NA TGCGCCAGCAGCCAAGAAGGTCCAGGTACCTACGAGCAGTACTTC CASSQEGPGTYEQYF
once 15 TRBJ2-5 TRBV5-4 TRBD1 TGTGCCAGCAGCCCCCGGACAGGGGGTCGGGAGACCCAGTACTTC CASSPRTGGRETQYF
NA 15 TRBJ2-3 TRBV6-1 TRBD2 TGTGCCAGCAGCCGGGGTGAAGCGGGAGGGGATACGCAGTATTTT CASSRGEAGGDTQYF
NA 15 TRBJ1-1 TRBV7-9 NA TGTGCCAGCAGCTTAAGCGGGTCTAAGAACACTGAAGCTTTCTTT CASSLSGSKNTEAFF
NA 12 TRBJ2-5 TRBV7-9 NA TGTGCCAGTCATGGGGACTTAAAGACCCAGTACTTC CASHGDLKTQYF
NA 15 TRBJ2-1 TRBV10-3 TRBD1 TGTGCCATCAGGGCGACAGGGGGTTCTTACAATGAGCAGTTCTTC CAIRATGGSYNEQFF
NA 15 TRBJ2-1 TRBV7-6 TRBD2 TGTGCCAGCAGCTCAGGCACTAGCGGGAGGGGGGAGCAGTTCTTC CASSSGTSGRGEQFF
NA 16 TRBJ2-2 TRBV6-5 TRBD1 TGTGCCAGCAGTTACCCCGGACAGGAGAACACCGGGGAGCTGTTTTTT CASSYPGQENTGELFF
once 16 TRBJ2-7 TRBV10-1 TRBD1 TGCGCCAGCAGTGAGGCTACAGGGGGGCGGTTCTACGAGCAGTACTTC CASSEATGGRFYEQYF
NA 17 TRBJ2-4 TRBV29-1 NA TGCAGCGTCGCGGCCTCTACGGGTCCGTTAGCCAAAAACATTCAGTACTTC CSVAASTGPLAKNIQYF
NA 16 TRBJ2-7 TRBV11-2 NA TGTGCCAGCAGCCCCCGGGGGTTGAGGACTTATGACGAGCAGTACTTC CASSPRGLRTYDEQYF
NA 17 TRBJ2-7 TRBV27 TRBD1 TGTGCCAGCAGTTTACCGCAGACAGGGGGCCCCTTCTACGAGCAGTACTTC CASSLPQTGGPFYEQYF
NA 14 TRBJ2-4 TRBV5-8 NA TGTGCCAGCAGCCCCCCGGGACAAAGGAACATTCAGTACTTC CASSPPGQRNIQYF
few 15 TRBJ2-3 TRBV9 NA TGTGCCAGCAGCGATCGACTAGGGGTCACAGATACGCAGTATTTT CASSDRLGVTDTQYF
NA 14 TRBJ1-1 TRBV10-3 NA TGTGCCACTAGAACCCGCGAGGAGAACACTGAAGCTTTCTTT CATRTREENTEAFF
NA 16 TRBJ1-1 TRBV19 TRBD1 TGTGCCAGTAGTATGGACCCTACAGGGGTGAACACTGAAGCTTTCTTT CASSMDPTGVNTEAFF
NA 14 TRBJ2-7 TRBV6-6 TRBD1 TGTGCCAGCAGTTTGGGACAGGCGACCTACGAGCAGTACTTC CASSLGQATYEQYF
NA 13 TRBJ1-5 TRBV2 TRBD1 TGTGCCAGCGGACAGGCTGGTAATCAGCCCCAGCATTTT CASGQAGNQPQHF
NA 16 TRBJ1-1 TRBV19 TRBD1 TGTGCCAGTAGTATATTCGGGACAGGGAGTAACACTGAAGCTTTCTTT CASSIFGTGSNTEAFF
NA 16 TRBJ2-1 TRBV11-1 NA TGTGCCAGCAGCTTAACCAACAGGGCCCTATACAATGAGCAGTTCTTC CASSLTNRALYNEQFF
NA 16 TRBJ2-2 TRBV28 TRBD1 TGTGCCAGCAGTTTGGGACAGGGACTAACCACCGGGGAGCTGTTTTTT CASSLGQGLTTGELFF
NA 14 TRBJ2-3 TRBV19 NA TGTGCCAGTAGTATTGTGGGGCTCACAGATACGCAGTATTTT CASSIVGLTDTQYF
NA 15 TRBJ2-4 TRBV13 TRBD1 TGTGCCAGCAGCTTTGTACAGGGGGCGAAAAACATTCAGTACTTC CASSFVQGAKNIQYF
NA 10 TRBJ1-2 TRBV6-4 NA TGTGCCAGCAGTGGCAGGGGAGACACCTTC CASSGRGDTF
once 14 TRBJ2-7 TRBV19 TRBD2 TGTGCCAGTAGCCCTCTCGGACTAGCGGCGGAACAGTACTTC CASSPLGLAAEQYF
few 15 TRBJ2-7 TRBV4-1 TRBD1 TGCGCCAGCAGCCACCGGACAGGGGCTGACAACGAGCAGTACTTC CASSHRTGADNEQYF
few 13 TRBJ1-2 TRBV19 NA TGTGCCAGCAAGTGGACAGCCGGCGGTGGCTACACCTTC CASKWTAGGGYTF
NA 18 TRBJ2-6 TRBV4-1 TRBD1 TGCGCCAGCAGCCAAGAGGGACAGGGACGCTCTGGGGCCAACGTCCTGACTTTC CASSQEGQGRSGANVLTF
NA 14 TRBJ1-1 TRBV18 TRBD1 TGTGCCAGCTCACCGCAGGGGGCCGGGACTGAAGCTTTCTTT CASSPQGAGTEAFF
NA 14 TRBJ2-7 TRBV28 TRBD1 TGTGCCAGCAGTTTTCCGGGACAGGAGTACGAGCAGTACTTC CASSFPGQEYEQYF
NA 14 TRBJ2-7 TRBV6-1 NA TGTGCCAGCCTAACAGCACAGGGTAGTTACGAGCAGTACTTC CASLTAQGSYEQYF
NA 15 TRBJ2-7 TRBV7-2 TRBD1 TGTGCCAGCAGCTTAGGGACAGGTTATACCTACGAGCAGTACTTC CASSLGTGYTYEQYF
few 14 TRBJ2-3 TRBV11-3 NA TGTGCCAGCAGCTTAGGCGGGGCCGGGGATACGCAGTATTTT CASSLGGAGDTQYF
few 14 TRBJ1-5 TRBV6-1 NA TGTGCCAGCAGCGAGGGGGGGTTCAGTCAGCCCCAGCATTTT CASSEGGFSQPQHF
NA 16 TRBJ2-5 TRBV5-5 TRBD1 TGTGCCAGCAGCTTGTCGGGACAGGGGGGGTGGGAGACCCAGTACTTC CASSLSGQGGWETQYF
NA 15 TRBJ2-7 TRBV5-1 TRBD2 TGCGCCAGCAGCCCACTAGCGGGAGTTCCCTACGAGCAGTACTTC CASSPLAGVPYEQYF
NA 15 TRBJ2-2 TRBV9 TRBD2 TGTGCCAGCAGCCAGGGACTAGCGGGATCCGGGGAGCTGTTTTTT CASSQGLAGSGELFF
NA 16 TRBJ2-5 TRBV13 NA TGTGCCAGCAGACCCCTGCAGCGGCGGTACCAAGAGACCCAGTACTTC CASRPLQRRYQETQYF
NA 11 TRBJ1-1 TRBV7-9 TRBD1 TGTTCCATACAGGGGAGCACTGAAGCTTTCTTT CSIQGSTEAFF
NA 14 TRBJ2-7 TRBV7-9 TRBD2 TGTGCCAGCAGCCCGGGACTAGGGTCGCTCGAGCAGTACTTC CASSPGLGSLEQYF
once 15 TRBJ1-1 TRBV7-9 TRBD1 TGTGCCAGCAATGTGGCAGGGGGCGTTCGGACTGAAGCTTTCTTT CASNVAGGVRTEAFF
NA 15 TRBJ1-2 TRBV5-8 TRBD1 TGTGCCAGCAGCTTGCAGGGGGCAATGGGCTATGGCTACACCTTC CASSLQGAMGYGYTF
NA 14 TRBJ2-7 TRBV5-6 TRBD2 TGTGCCAGCAGCTTCGGACTAGCGGCCTACGAGCAGTACTTC CASSFGLAAYEQYF
NA 15 TRBJ2-1 TRBV28 NA TGTGCCAGCAGTTTCTACGCGGGTTCCTACAATGGGCAGTTCTTC CASSFYAGSYNGQFF
once 17 TRBJ2-3 TRBV5-6 TRBD2 TGTGCCAGCAGCTTGGCTACTAGCGGGAGGGGCACAGATACGCAGTATTTT CASSLATSGRGTDTQYF
NA 13 TRBJ2-7 TRBV30 TRBD2 TGTGCCGGGTCGGGCACGGGGGGCTACGAGCAGTACTTC CAGSGTGGYEQYF
NA 15 TRBJ2-1 TRBV6-5 TRBD1 TGTGCCAGCAGGAAAGGACAGGGTAATTACAATGAGCAGTTCTTC CASRKGQGNYNEQFF
NA 17 TRBJ2-3 TRBV5-6 TRBD2 TGTGCCAGCAGCTCATCTCCATCCGGCGGGAGCGCAGATACGCAGTATTTT CASSSSPSGGSADTQYF
once 15 TRBJ1-1 TRBV11-2 NA TGTGCCAGCAGCTTAGTGGCAGCGAGGTACACTGAAGCTTTCTTT CASSLVAARYTEAFF